These 4 T cell receptor beta chains were all obtained from the same sample, sequenced in a study of cytomegalovirus exposure and HLA in healthy donors. Primers: 60 Vbeta forward and 13 Jbeta reverse. The table came from immunoSEQ multiplex PCR; TCRdb's copy has only in-frame clones and leaves some out. The sample has about 110,000 clones; 75% to 85% are singletons. Sequencing was done on a sample of PBMCs. These receptors came from a man aged 25 to 40 in good health and CMV-seronegative.

This chain uses TRBV6-1 with TRBJ2-2; a possible D gene is TRBD1 (6 bases). This CDR3 has 13 residues. Germline assignment: CDR1 MNHNS and CDR2 SASEGT. V lost 6 bases to trimming and J lost 5 bases, with 10 bases between them. The DNA of the CDR3 is TGTGCCAGCAGGTACCAGGGGACCGGGGAGCTGTTTTTT. This codes for CASRYQGTGELFF.

This chain connects TRBV30 to TRBJ2-7; TRBD1 aligns across 8 bases. This CDR3 contains 17 residues. Trimming took 0 bases from V and 6 from J; bases not matched to a gene: 16. Germline lookup yields CDR1 GTSNPN and CDR2 SVGIG (reference sequence). The CDR3 region has the DNA TGTGCCTGGAGTGTACAGGGCAGGGGGCGATTATGGATCGAGCAGTACTTC. This encodes CAWSVQGRGRLWIEQYF.

The chain combines TRBV28 with TRBJ1-5, with no clear D. The CDR3 spans 14 residues. Germline V lookup: CDR1 MDHEN, CDR2 SYDVKM. Trimming took 2 bases from V and 0 from J, leaving 5 bases between them. This CDR3 is CASSLAGSNQPQHF. The CDR3 coding sequence is TGTGCCAGCAGTTTAGCCGGTAGCAATCAGCCCCAGCATTTT.

The chain uses TRBV4-1 and TRBJ2-7; 12 nucleotides align to TRBD2. The CDR3 is 15 residues long. Germline V lookup: CDR1 MGHRA, CDR2 YSYEKL. With V trimmed by 6 bases and J by 1 base, 4 bases remained unmatched. The DNA for the CDR3 is TGCGCCAGCAGAAAGGGACTAGCGGGTTCCTACGAGCAGTACTTC. Translated, it gives CASRKGLAGSYEQYF.